Shown below are 8 T cell receptor beta chains from a single sample sequenced in a study of blood T cell repertoires in COVID-19. Assay used: immunoSEQ multiplex PCR; TCRdb lists only in-frame clones, some missing. The table lists fewer than 250,000 clones, 65% to 80% of them singletons. The sequenced sample was peripheral blood. Receptors originate from a woman in her 50s with acute or convalescent COVID-19.

V is TRBV7-6 and J is TRBJ2-6; TRBD1 is a possible D gene (5 bases). Trimming left V 5 bases short and J 2 bases short, with 13 bases between. The germline gives CDR1 SGHVS, CDR2 FNYEAQ. CDR3 size: 16 residues. CDR3 nucleotide sequence: TGTGCCAGCAGCCCCGCCAGGGATCCTGGGGCCAACGTCCTGACTTTC. Translated, it gives CASSPARDPGANVLTF.

V is TRBV18 and J is TRBJ2-1; 9 nucleotides align to TRBD2. The germline gives CDR1 KGHSH, CDR2 LQKENI. The CDR3 sequence is 16 residues long. V shed 3 bases, J shed 2 bases, and the junction held 5 bases outside the gene matches. In DNA form, the CDR3 reads TGTGCCAGCTCACCTAGGACTAGCGCCGCCTACAATGAGCAGTTCTTC. Protein sequence: CASSPRTSAAYNEQFF.

The rearrangement links TRBV18 to TRBJ2-5; D ambiguous. Germline lookup yields CDR1 KGHSH and CDR2 LQKENI. V lost 2 bases and J lost 2, with 12 bases in between. The CDR3 runs 15 residues. CDR3 nucleotides: TGTGCCAGCTCACCAGGGCAATTGGTTCAAGAGACCCAGTACTTC. As protein: CASSPGQLVQETQYF.

The V call is TRBV27, the J call TRBJ2-7; no clear D. Germline-derived CDR1 and CDR2 are MNHEY and SMNVEV (reference sequence). The CDR3 consists of 14 residues. Trimming removed 4 bases at V and 4 bases at J, with 14 bases between. The CDR3 is CASSSYLTGYEQYF. The CDR3 DNA is TGTGCCAGCAGTTCCTATTTGACTGGGTACGAGCAGTACTTC.

V is TRBV28 and J is TRBJ1-5; unclear D gene. V was cut by 5 bases and J by 5 bases, with 10 bases left in between. This CDR3 is built from 13 residues. Looked up from germline, CDR1 is MDHEN and CDR2 is SYDVKM. The CDR3 DNA follows: TGTGCCAGCAGTGTTAATTCGTATCAGCCCCAGCATTTT. This sequence encodes CASSVNSYQPQHF.

This chain connects TRBV6-5 to TRBJ2-7; D gene ambiguous. The CDR3 extends over 15 amino acids. Germline CDR1 MNHEY, CDR2 SVGAGI. Trimming pared 0 bases from V and 2 bases from J, leaving 11 bases between. Written as DNA, the CDR3 is TGTGCCAGCAGTTACTCCGGTGGCGGCCCCTACGAGCAGTACTTC. Its protein is CASSYSGGGPYEQYF.

The V gene is TRBV10-1, the J gene TRBJ2-7; D gene ambiguous. The V gene's germline CDR1 is WNHNN and CDR2 SYGVQD (reference sequence). The ends were cut back, 0 bases at V and 2 bases at J, with 8 bases in the middle. CDR3 size: 14 residues. CDR3 sequence: CASSESTVPYEQYF. CDR3 in DNA: TGCGCCAGCAGTGAGTCTACAGTACCCTACGAGCAGTACTTC.

About this clone: This CDR3 is also generated by other DNA sequences in the sample. This chain uses TRBV5-4 with TRBJ2-1; 10 nucleotides agree with TRBD2. This CDR3 is built from 16 residues. With 3 bases clipped from V and 4 bases from J, the junction kept 7 bases outside the gene matches. CDR1 is SGHNT and CDR2 is YYREEE in the germline V gene (reference sequence). CDR3 region: CASSSRTSGRYNEQFF. DNA for the CDR3: TGTGCCAGCAGCTCCCGGACTAGCGGCAGATACAATGAGCAGTTCTTC.